These 27 T cell receptor beta chains came from one sample sequenced in a study of cytomegalovirus exposure and HLA in healthy donors. It was with 60 Vbeta and 13 Jbeta primers that the PCR ran. Sequencing used immunoSEQ multiplex PCR; TCRdb keeps in-frame clones, though not all of them. The sample has under 200,000 clones, 80% seen once. The material sequenced was PBMCs. These receptors all stem from a man aged 35-49 years in good health and CMV-seronegative.

The chain has TRBV23-1 and TRBJ2-7, with 10 nucleotides matching TRBD1. TRBV23-1 is assigned to the ORF class and has an uncertain function. The CDR3 is 17 amino acids. Trimming cost V 0 bases and J 3 bases; bases outside gene matches: 8. CDR3 in DNA: TGCGCCAGCAGTCAATCTAATACGCGGGACAGGGGCTACGAGCAGTACTTC. Residues: CASSQSNTRDRGYEQYF.

The chain combines TRBV11-2 with TRBJ1-4; the D is unclear. The germline CDR1 and CDR2 sequences are SGHAT and FQNNGV. V was clipped by 5 bases and J by 4 bases, with 20 bases between them. The CDR3 is made up of 17 amino acids. The CDR3 DNA reads TGTGCCAGCAGCCCGTCCTCCGGGATTCGAGATAATGAAAAACTGTTTTTT. It is translated as CASSPSSGIRDNEKLFF.

The V and J genes are TRBV27 and TRBJ1-2; the D is unclear. Germline-derived CDR1 and CDR2 are MNHEY and SMNVEV (reference sequence). The CDR3 runs 14 residues. V was shortened by 7 bases and J by 4 bases, with 16 bases between the two germline ends. For the CDR3, the DNA is TGTGCCAGCAAACTCGGAGAGGGTCCCTATGGCTACACCTTC. This codes for CASKLGEGPYGYTF.

The chain joins TRBV9 to TRBJ2-7; 7 bases are a match to TRBD1. After removal of 0 bases from V and 2 bases from J, the junction contained 5 bases not matched to a gene. CDR1 SGDLS and CDR2 YYNGEE come from the germline V gene. The CDR3 loop spans 15 amino acids. The CDR3 is CASSVGGTVTYEQYF. The CDR3 bases are TGTGCCAGCAGCGTAGGGGGGACAGTCACCTACGAGCAGTACTTC. The variable domain in full, with the rest retrieved from reference TRBV9 and TRBJ2-7, is DSGVTQTPKHLITATGQRVTLRCSPRSGDLSVYWYQQSLDQGLQFLIQYYNGEERAKGNILERFSAQQFPDLHSELNLSSLELGDSALYFCASSVGGTVTYEQYFGPGTRLTVT.

This clone appeared a few times. The chain recombines TRBV29-1 with TRBJ1-1; D unclear. V was cut by 2 bases and J by 0 bases, with 10 bases left in between. CDR3 length: 14 residues. The germline V gene has CDR1 SQVTM and CDR2 ANQGSEA. The CDR3 here is CSVEREGMNTEAFF. The CDR3 DNA sequence: TGCAGCGTTGAAAGGGAGGGAATGAACACTGAAGCTTTCTTT.

The rearrangement uses TRBV4-1 and TRBJ1-1, with a possible D match to TRBD1 (5 bases). There are 15 residues in the CDR3. In germline, CDR1 is MGHRA, CDR2 YSYEKL. V lost 3 bases, J lost 3 bases, and 14 bases lay in between. CDR3 bases: TGCGCCAGCAGCCAGGGGGAGGCCAGATACACTGAAGCTTTCTTT. Residues: CASSQGEARYTEAFF.

This chain joins TRBV5-8 and TRBJ1-5; tentative D call: TRBD1 (6 bases). Germline loops: CDR1 SGHTS, CDR2 YDEGEE. The V and J ends lost 9 bases and 6 bases respectively, with 16 bases between them. The CDR3 length is 13 residues. The CDR3, as DNA: TGTGCCACTTCGGACAGATCCGGTCAGCCCCAGCATTTT. Translated, it gives CATSDRSGQPQHF.

The chain employs TRBV5-6 and TRBJ1-1; TRBD1 is a possible D gene (5 bases). The germline V gene encodes CDR1 SGHDT and CDR2 YYEEEE. V was clipped by 1 base and J by 2 bases, with 12 bases between them. This CDR3 comprises 15 residues. CDR3 in DNA: TGTGCCAGCAGCTTGTCAGGGCTAAAAAACACTGAAGCTTTCTTT. The encoded protein is CASSLSGLKNTEAFF.

The chain carries TRBV6-4 and TRBJ1-1; the D gene is possibly TRBD1 (5 bases). Germline V lookup: CDR1 MRHNA, CDR2 SNTAGT. There are 13 residues in the CDR3. Trimming removed 3 bases from V and 8 bases from J, with 13 bases in between. The CDR3 loop reads CASSERAGLEAFF. In DNA, the CDR3 is TGTGCCAGCAGTGAACGGGCAGGGCTCGAAGCTTTCTTT.

This chain connects TRBV7-9 to TRBJ1-3, with 9 bases that match TRBD1. The CDR3 sequence is 14 residues long. V trimming: 3 bases; J trimming: 4 bases; junction bases outside the gene matches: 1. Germline assignment: CDR1 SEHNR and CDR2 FQNEAQ (reference sequence). CDR3 region: CASSFGTGGNTIYF. The CDR3 region has the DNA TGTGCCAGCAGCTTCGGGACAGGGGGAAACACCATATATTTT.

This clone was seen a handful of times. This chain links TRBV19 with TRBJ2-3; 9 bases line up with TRBD2. With V trimmed by 8 bases and J by 2 bases, 8 bases remained unmatched. Germline V gives CDR1 LNHDA, CDR2 SQIVND (reference sequence). This CDR3 comprises 15 residues. CDR3 sequence: CASADSGGPTDTQYF. Here the CDR3 DNA reads TGTGCCAGTGCGGATAGCGGGGGCCCCACAGATACGCAGTATTTT.

The chain employs TRBV12-1 and TRBJ2-1; the D segment call TRBD2 is taken from the table without a DNA check. TRBV12-1 is a pseudogene segment. The CDR3 is 16 amino acids. The CDR3 region is CASSNVAGGPDNEQFF. In nucleotides, the CDR3 is TGTGCCAGCAGCAATGTAGCGGGAGGGCCGGACAATGAGCAGTTCTTC.

This chain uses TRBV29-1 with TRBJ1-2; 9 bases agree with TRBD1. Germline V CDR1 and CDR2: SQVTM, ANQGSEA. The junction had 5 bases not matched to a gene; V was cut back by 3 bases and J by 3 bases. The length of the CDR3 is 14 residues. CDR3 nucleotide sequence: TGCAGCGTTGAGGGAAGGACAGGGGACTATGGCTACACCTTC. This encodes CSVEGRTGDYGYTF.

V and J are TRBV7-9 and TRBJ2-5, with 11 nucleotides matching TRBD2. After removal of 5 bases from V and 11 bases from J, the junction contained 10 bases not matched to a gene. Germline assignment: CDR1 SEHNR and CDR2 FQNEAQ (reference sequence). The CDR3 has 14 amino acids. The CDR3 sequence is CASSQTSGTSRQYF. CDR3 DNA sequence: TGTGCCAGCAGCCAGACTAGCGGGACCTCGCGGCAGTACTTC.

This rearrangement joins TRBV7-2 to TRBJ2-1; perhaps TRBD2 as D (5 bases). Trimming removed 6 bases from V and 7 bases from J, with 13 bases in between. Germline lookup yields CDR1 SGHTA and CDR2 FQGNSA. There are 13 residues in the CDR3. For the CDR3, the DNA is TGTGCCAGCAGTTACGGGATGAGGAATGAGCAGTTCTTC. Translated: CASSYGMRNEQFF.

The V call is TRBV7-9, the J call TRBJ1-1; no definite D call. CDR1 is SEHNR, CDR2 FQNEAQ, per germline (reference sequence). This CDR3 is built from 14 residues. V was shortened by 5 bases and J by 0 bases, with 10 bases between the two germline ends. The CDR3 here is CASSLLTVNTEAFF. Here the CDR3 DNA reads TGTGCCAGCAGCCTACTAACGGTGAACACTGAAGCTTTCTTT.

The rearrangement links TRBV4-3 to TRBJ2-1, with 9 bases lining up with TRBD2. The CDR3 is 15 amino acids. V lost 0 bases, J lost 6 bases, and 3 bases stayed unmatched. Germline lookup yields CDR1 LGHNA and CDR2 YSLEER. For the CDR3, the DNA is TGCGCCAGCAGCCAAGAACGCGGGAGGGCCAATGAGCAGTTCTTC. Translating it yields CASSQERGRANEQFF.

This sequence joins TRBV7-8 and TRBJ2-2; D possibly corresponds to TRBD1 (5 bases). The V end was cut by 5 bases, the J end by 2 bases, with 12 bases between. This CDR3 region has 15 residues. Germline-derived CDR1 and CDR2 are SGHVS and FQNEAQ. The CDR3 sequence is CASSDLGQNTGELFF. In DNA form, the CDR3 reads TGTGCCAGCAGCGATTTGGGGCAAAACACCGGGGAGCTGTTTTTT.

This chain uses TRBV30 with TRBJ1-4, with D possibly TRBD1 on 6 matching bases. The V and J ends lost 4 bases and 4 bases respectively, with 10 bases between them. This CDR3 spans 13 amino acids. Germline assignment: CDR1 GTSNPN and CDR2 SVGIG (reference sequence). CDR3 amino acids: CAWTGRGNEKLFF. The DNA of the CDR3 is TGTGCCTGGACGGGCAGGGGTAATGAAAAACTGTTTTTT.

The J gene is TRBJ1-5, the V gene TRBV5-1; D gene uncertain. Per the germline V gene, CDR1 is SGHRS and CDR2 is YFSETQ. The CDR3 spans 13 residues. The V gene lost 5 bases and the J gene lost 3 bases, with 9 bases spanning the gap. The CDR3 DNA is TGCGCCAGCAGGTCTGGCCTCAATCAGCCCCAGCATTTT. It yields the protein CASRSGLNQPQHF.

V and J are TRBV30 and TRBJ1-5; TRBD1 might be the D (6 bases). Germline CDR1 and CDR2: GTSNPN and SVGIG (reference sequence). The CDR3 sequence is 13 residues long. V was pared by 8 bases and J by 3 bases, with 14 bases between. In nucleotides, the CDR3 is TGTGCCGTGAACAGGGCCTCCAATCAGCCCCAGCATTTT. This codes for CAVNRASNQPQHF.

The CDR3 bases are TGTGCCAGCAGGGCCGACAGGATTAATTCACCCCTCCACTTT. Protein product: CASRADRINSPLHF. This sequence joins TRBV2 and TRBJ1-6, with D tentatively TRBD1 (6 bases). Germline-derived CDR1 and CDR2 are SNHLY and FYNNEI. This CDR3 is 14 amino acids long. Trimming pared 6 bases from V and 6 bases from J, leaving 12 bases between.

The chain has TRBV29-1 and TRBJ2-2; D is ambiguous. The ends were cut back, 4 bases at V and 4 bases at J, with 10 bases in the middle. CDR3 length: 13 amino acids. Germline-derived CDR1 and CDR2 are SQVTM and ANQGSEA. The CDR3 DNA is TGCAGCGTTGCGCCGTTGAGCACCGGGGAGCTGTTTTTT. Translation: CSVAPLSTGELFF.

This chain connects TRBV4-3 to TRBJ1-4; the D is unclear. Germline assignment: CDR1 LGHNA and CDR2 YSLEER. The CDR3 extends over 16 amino acids. The ends were cut back, 0 bases at V and 5 bases at J, with 13 bases in the middle. The CDR3 coding sequence is TGCGCCAGCAGCCAAGATCCCGGGTTAGAGAATGAAAAACTGTTTTTT. Encoded protein: CASSQDPGLENEKLFF.

This chain links TRBV30 with TRBJ2-7, with TRBD2 matching 10 bases. Germline CDR1 GTSNPN, CDR2 SVGIG (reference sequence). The CDR3 consists of 13 residues. CDR3 residues: CAVRLAGSYEQYF. CDR3 nucleotide sequence: TGTGCTGTCAGACTAGCGGGTTCCTACGAGCAGTACTTC. Drawing the rest from reference TRBV30 and TRBJ2-7, the complete variable domain is SQTIHQWPATLVQPVGSPLSLECTVEGTSNPNLYWYRQAAGRGLQLLFYSVGIGQISSEVPQNLSASRPQDRQFILSSKKLLLSDSGFYLCAVRLAGSYEQYFGPGTRLTVT.

This chain connects TRBV9 to TRBJ2-4; D is possibly TRBD2 (6 bases). The CDR3 consists of 14 residues. The germline gives CDR1 SGDLS, CDR2 YYNGEE. V was pared by 2 bases and J by 2 bases, with 8 bases between. The chain's CDR3 is CASSVGSSKNIQYF. In DNA, the CDR3 is TGTGCCAGCAGCGTCGGGAGTTCCAAAAACATTCAGTACTTC.

The chain has TRBV5-1 and TRBJ2-3; TRBD2 matches at 7 bases. CDR3 length: 16 residues. The V and J ends lost 7 bases and 3 bases, in that order; junction bases with no gene match: 14. From germline, CDR1 is SGHRS and CDR2 YFSETQ. Written as DNA, the CDR3 is TGCGCCAGCTGGATCACGGCTAGCGGTTATACAGATACGCAGTATTTT. Residues: CASWITASGYTDTQYF.